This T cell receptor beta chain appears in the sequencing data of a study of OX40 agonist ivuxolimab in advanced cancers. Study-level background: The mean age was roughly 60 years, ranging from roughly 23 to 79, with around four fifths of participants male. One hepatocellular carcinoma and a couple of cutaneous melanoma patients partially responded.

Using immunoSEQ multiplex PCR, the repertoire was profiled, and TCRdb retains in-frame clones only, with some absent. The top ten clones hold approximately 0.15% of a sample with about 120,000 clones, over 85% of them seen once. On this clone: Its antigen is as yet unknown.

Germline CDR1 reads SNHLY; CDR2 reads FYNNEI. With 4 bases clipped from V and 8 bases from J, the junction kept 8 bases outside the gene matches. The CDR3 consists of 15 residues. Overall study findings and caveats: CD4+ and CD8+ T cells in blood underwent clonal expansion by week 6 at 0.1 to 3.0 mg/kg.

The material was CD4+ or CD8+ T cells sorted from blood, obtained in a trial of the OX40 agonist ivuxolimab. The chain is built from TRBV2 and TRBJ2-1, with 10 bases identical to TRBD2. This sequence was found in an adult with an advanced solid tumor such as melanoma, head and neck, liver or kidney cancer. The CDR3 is CASSVMVAGGDEQFF. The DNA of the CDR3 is TGTGCCAGCAGTGTAATGGTAGCGGGGGGCGATGAGCAGTTCTTC.